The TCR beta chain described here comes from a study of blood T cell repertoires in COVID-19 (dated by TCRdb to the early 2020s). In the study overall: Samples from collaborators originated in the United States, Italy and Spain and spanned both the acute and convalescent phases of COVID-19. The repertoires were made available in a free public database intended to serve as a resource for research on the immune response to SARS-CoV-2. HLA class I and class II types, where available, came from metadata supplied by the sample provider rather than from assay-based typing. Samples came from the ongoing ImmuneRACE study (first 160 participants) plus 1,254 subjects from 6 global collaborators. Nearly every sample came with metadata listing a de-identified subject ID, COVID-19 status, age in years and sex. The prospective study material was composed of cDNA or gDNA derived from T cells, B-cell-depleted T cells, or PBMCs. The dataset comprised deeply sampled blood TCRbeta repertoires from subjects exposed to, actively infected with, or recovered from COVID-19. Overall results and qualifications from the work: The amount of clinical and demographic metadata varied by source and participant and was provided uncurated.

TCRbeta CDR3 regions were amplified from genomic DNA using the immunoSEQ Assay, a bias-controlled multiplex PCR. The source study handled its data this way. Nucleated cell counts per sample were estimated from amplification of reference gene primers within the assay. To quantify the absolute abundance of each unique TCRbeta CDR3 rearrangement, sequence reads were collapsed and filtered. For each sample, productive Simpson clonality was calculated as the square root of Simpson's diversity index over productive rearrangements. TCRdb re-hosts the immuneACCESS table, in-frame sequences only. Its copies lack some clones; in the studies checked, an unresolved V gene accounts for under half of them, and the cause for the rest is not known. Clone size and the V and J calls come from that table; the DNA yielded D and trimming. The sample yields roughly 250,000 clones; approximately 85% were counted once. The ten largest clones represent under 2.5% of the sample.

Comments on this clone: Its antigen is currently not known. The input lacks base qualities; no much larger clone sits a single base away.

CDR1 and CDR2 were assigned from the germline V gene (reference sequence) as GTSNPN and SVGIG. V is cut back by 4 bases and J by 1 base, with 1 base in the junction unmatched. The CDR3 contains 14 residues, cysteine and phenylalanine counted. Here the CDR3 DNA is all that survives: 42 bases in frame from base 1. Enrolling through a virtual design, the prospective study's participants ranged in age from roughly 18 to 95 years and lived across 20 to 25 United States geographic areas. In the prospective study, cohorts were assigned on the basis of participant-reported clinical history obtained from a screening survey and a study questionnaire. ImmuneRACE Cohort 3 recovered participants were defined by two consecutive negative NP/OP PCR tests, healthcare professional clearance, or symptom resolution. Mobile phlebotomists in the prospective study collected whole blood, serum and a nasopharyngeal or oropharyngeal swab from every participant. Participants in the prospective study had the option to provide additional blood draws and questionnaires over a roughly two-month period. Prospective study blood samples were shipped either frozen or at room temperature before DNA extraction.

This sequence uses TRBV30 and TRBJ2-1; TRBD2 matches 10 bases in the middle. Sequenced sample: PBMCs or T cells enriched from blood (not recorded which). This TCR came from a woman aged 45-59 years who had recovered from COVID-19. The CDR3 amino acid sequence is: CAWNSGRSYNEQFF. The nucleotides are TGTGCCTGGAATAGCGGGAGGTCCTACAATGAGCAGTTCTTC.